This T cell receptor beta chain was observed in a study of shared clonotypes between healthy human individuals. CD45RO negativity and positive selection for CCR7 defined naive CD8 cells, a population that excluded terminally differentiated effector memory CD45RA+ cells. The authors distributed each subset's genomic DNA evenly over several immunoSEQ plates. Profiled with immunoSEQ multiplex PCR; TCRdb holds only in-frame clones, not every one. The sample carries millions of clones, roughly 95% recorded once. Trimming took off 1 base at V and 1 base at J, with 11 bases between the two ends. Germline CDR1 and CDR2: SGHAT and FQNNGV. The CDR3 loop spans 16 amino acids.

This sequence joins TRBV11-2 and TRBJ2-1, with D uncertain. The clonotype was recovered from a man aged 18 to 30 in good health. The material sequenced was naive CD8+ T cells sorted from blood. Written as DNA, the CDR3 is TGTGCCAGCAGCTTAGGAGGAGTACTATCCTACAATGAGCAGTTCTTC. It specifies CASSLGGVLSYNEQFF.